A single sample is the source of the 18 T cell receptor beta chains below, sequenced in a study of blood T cell repertoires in COVID-19 (dated by TCRdb to the early 2020s). Libraries were built with the immunoSEQ multiplex PCR assay. Imported from immuneACCESS, the table was reduced by TCRdb to in-frame sequences with V and J called. These copies leave out some clones; in studies compared against another copy, an unresolved V gene accounts for under half, and the cause of the remainder is not known. This sample has under 55,000 clones in its table, and approximately 80% of those were observed once. About 5.8% of the sample goes to the ten largest clones. Material: PBMCs or T cells enriched from blood (not recorded which). All receptors come from a woman aged 45-60 years with acute COVID-19.

In its sample, this clone was seen a few times. The rearrangement joins TRBV30 to TRBJ2-7; D might be TRBD1 (5 bases). V shed 0 bases and J shed 2 bases, with 8 bases lying between them. This CDR3 is built from 13 residues. Per the germline V gene, CDR1 is GTSNPN and CDR2 is SVGIG (reference sequence). The CDR3 spells CAWSVARAYEQYF. Written as DNA, the CDR3 is TGTGCCTGGAGTGTAGCCAGGGCCTACGAGCAGTACTTC.

The chain joins TRBV24-1 to TRBJ2-1, with TRBD1 as a possible D gene (6 bases). Germline V lookup: CDR1 KGHDR, CDR2 SFDVKD. The V end lost 2 bases, the J end lost 3 bases, and 10 bases lay between the germline ends. The CDR3 contains 15 residues. CDR3 sequence (DNA): TGTGCCACCAGTGATTATACAGGGTACTACAATGAGCAGTTCTTC. Protein product: CATSDYTGYYNEQFF.

This clone was seen only a few times. The chain carries TRBV2 and TRBJ1-1; the D is unclear. Germline V gene sequence: CDR1 SNHLY, CDR2 FYNNEI. CDR3 size: 13 residues. Trimming took 7 bases from V and 0 from J, leaving 9 bases between them. CDR3 in DNA: TGTGCCAGCACCCGGGATATGAACACTGAAGCTTTCTTT. The encoded protein is CASTRDMNTEAFF. Complete variable domain (other parts from reference TRBV2 and TRBJ1-1): EPEVTQTPSHQVTQMGQEVILRCVPISNHLYFYWYRQILGQKVEFLVSFYNNEISEKSEIFDDQFSVERPDGSNFTLKIRSTKLEDSAMYFCASTRDMNTEAFFGQGTRLTVV.

A note on this clone: A junction end diverges from the germline sequence, so it may reflect a read error. Different DNA sequences within this sample yield the same CDR3. The rearrangement uses TRBV4-1 and TRBJ1-3, with D tentatively TRBD1 (6 bases). The CDR3 sequence is 15 residues long. Germline loops: CDR1 MGHRA, CDR2 YSYEKL. CDR3 residues: CASSQFGTPGNTIYF. DNA of the CDR3: TGTGCCAGCAGCCAGTTCGGGACACCTGGAAACACCATATATTTT.

The chain uses TRBV10-3 and TRBJ1-1, with D tentatively TRBD1 (6 bases). The CDR3 sequence is 13 residues long. Germline V lookup: CDR1 ENHRY, CDR2 SYGVKD. V lost 6 bases, J lost 0 bases, and 8 bases lay in between. CDR3 in amino acids: CAIRRGMNTEAFF. In DNA form, the CDR3 reads TGTGCCATCAGGAGGGGGATGAACACTGAAGCTTTCTTT.

The V call is TRBV12-5, the J call TRBJ2-7, with D hard to call. There are 15 residues in the CDR3. Deletions cut 3 bases from V and 1 base from J, with 13 bases between. The germline V gene has CDR1 LGHNT and CDR2 FRNRAP. Here the CDR3 DNA reads TGTGCTAGTGGTTTTTCTACTGATCCTTCCTACGAGCAGTACTTC. Its protein is CASGFSTDPSYEQYF.

The V and J genes are TRBV7-3 and TRBJ1-1, with D possibly TRBD1 on 6 matching bases. Trimming took 1 base from V and 1 from J, leaving 10 bases between them. The CDR3 length is 15 residues. CDR1 SGHTA and CDR2 FQGTGA come from the germline V gene. The CDR3 DNA follows: TGTGCCAGCAGCTTAATGGGGGGGCAGAACACTGAAGCTTTCTTT. Translating it yields CASSLMGGQNTEAFF.

In regard to this clone: Other DNA sequences in this sample translate to the same CDR3. The chain is built from TRBV7-9 and TRBJ1-2; the D gene is possibly TRBD1 (6 bases). The CDR3 consists of 14 residues. V shed 5 bases and J shed 3 bases, with 13 bases lying between them. The germline CDR1 and CDR2 sequences are SEHNR and FQNEAQ (reference sequence). The CDR3 protein is CASSRETGDYGYTF. The CDR3 nucleotides read TGTGCCAGCAGCCGCGAGACAGGAGACTATGGCTACACCTTC.

This chain connects TRBV5-1 to TRBJ2-7; 7 bases map to TRBD1. The length of the CDR3 is 12 residues. V gave up 3 bases and J gave up 3 bases; unmatched junction bases: 0. The germline CDR1 and CDR2 sequences are SGHRS and YFSETQ. The CDR3 reads CASSWDSYEQYF. The DNA for the CDR3 is TGCGCCAGCAGCTGGGACAGCTACGAGCAGTACTTC.

The CDR3 loop reads CASSFSGGPVETQYF. The CDR3, as DNA: TGCGCCAGCAGCTTCTCGGGGGGGCCGGTAGAGACCCAGTACTTC. The rearrangement links TRBV5-1 to TRBJ2-5; 8 positions agree with TRBD2. The germline V gene has CDR1 SGHRS and CDR2 YFSETQ. V shed 2 bases and J 4 bases; nucleotides not matched to a gene: 7. The CDR3 contains 15 residues.

The DNA of the CDR3 is TGTGCCAGCAGCGTACAGGGACAGCCCCAGCATTTT. It specifies CASSVQGQPQHF. This chain links TRBV2 with TRBJ1-5; tentatively, D is TRBD1 (6 bases). Germline values: CDR1 SNHLY, CDR2 FYNNEI. This CDR3 has 12 residues. V gave up 6 bases and J gave up 7 bases, with 10 bases separating them.

The gene calls are TRBV3-1 (or the pseudogene TRBV3-2) and TRBJ2-1; maybe TRBD2 (7 bases). This CDR3 has 17 amino acids. Looked up from germline, CDR1 is LGHDT and CDR2 is YNNKEL (reference sequence). Deletions cut 4 bases from V and 0 bases from J, with 16 bases between. CDR3 sequence: CASSLRRGGNSYNEQFF. CDR3 DNA sequence: TGTGCCAGCAGCCTCCGAAGGGGGGGGAACTCCTACAATGAGCAGTTCTTC.

The gene calls are TRBV19 and TRBJ2-2, with D perhaps matching TRBD1 (6 bases). The ends were cut back, 4 bases at V and 0 bases at J, with 6 bases in the middle. Per germline, CDR1 LNHDA and CDR2 SQIVND (reference sequence). The CDR3 is made up of 14 amino acids. The CDR3 protein is CASSRTANTGELFF. The CDR3 DNA reads as TGTGCCAGTAGTAGGACAGCGAACACCGGGGAGCTGTTTTTT. Drawing the rest from reference TRBV19 and TRBJ2-2, the complete variable domain is DGGITQSPKYLFRKEGQNVTLSCEQNLNHDAMYWYRQDPGQGLRLIYYSQIVNDFQKGDIAEGYSVSREKKESFPLTVTSAQKNPTAFYLCASSRTANTGELFFGEGSRLTVL.

The gene calls are TRBV5-6 and TRBJ1-6; D is perhaps TRBD1 (5 bases). Germline CDR1 SGHDT, CDR2 YYEEEE. The germline V and J ends were trimmed by 7 bases and 7 bases, with 27 bases remaining between them. This CDR3 has 18 amino acids. As DNA, the CDR3 is TGTGCCAGCGCAACCCCCCGCACAGGATTCGGCAGGAATTCACCCCTCCACTTT. This gives the protein CASATPRTGFGRNSPLHF.

V is TRBV4-2 and J is TRBJ2-5; 11 nucleotides agree with TRBD2. V lost 0 bases, J lost 2 bases, and 5 bases stayed unmatched. Per germline, CDR1 LGHNA and CDR2 YNFKEQ. The length of the CDR3 is 17 residues. The CDR3 loop reads CASSQDVSGGAQETQYF. CDR3 sequence (DNA): TGTGCCAGCAGCCAAGATGTTAGCGGGGGGGCTCAAGAGACCCAGTACTTC.

This chain joins TRBV3-1 (or the pseudogene TRBV3-2) and TRBJ2-3; tentative D call: TRBD1 (6 bases). From germline, CDR1 is LGHDT and CDR2 YNNKEL (reference sequence). CDR3 length: 15 residues. V was trimmed by 4 bases and J by 2 bases, leaving 13 bases between them. CDR3: CASSPTGQVTDTQYF. For the CDR3, the DNA is TGTGCCAGCAGCCCCACAGGGCAAGTCACAGATACGCAGTATTTT.

The count of this clone is one. This chain connects TRBV7-9 to TRBJ1-2; D is possibly TRBD1 (5 bases). Germline V gene sequence: CDR1 SEHNR, CDR2 FQNEAQ (reference sequence). This CDR3 is built from 16 residues. Trimming removed 0 bases from V and 8 bases from J, with 19 bases in between. The CDR3 loop is CASSLALEGRLNGYTF. The CDR3 DNA is TGTGCCAGCAGCTTAGCGTTGGAGGGGCGGTTGAACGGCTACACCTTC. Full variable domain (rest looked up from reference TRBV7-9 and TRBJ1-2): DTGVSQNPRHKITKRGQNVTFRCDPISEHNRLYWYRQTLGQGPEFLTYFQNEAQLEKSRLLSDRFSAERPKGSFSTLEIQRTEQGDSAMYLCASSLALEGRLNGYTFGSGTRLTVV.

This clone occurred a few times. J is TRBJ1-2 and V is TRBV19, with 9 bases fitting TRBD1. The trim removed 5 bases at V and 7 bases at J, leaving 11 bases unmatched. The CDR3 contains 15 residues. Germline V gene sequence: CDR1 LNHDA, CDR2 SQIVND (reference sequence). In nucleotides, the CDR3 is TGTGCCAGTAGTCCCCACCGGGACAGGGTCAGTGGCTACACCTTC. This encodes CASSPHRDRVSGYTF.